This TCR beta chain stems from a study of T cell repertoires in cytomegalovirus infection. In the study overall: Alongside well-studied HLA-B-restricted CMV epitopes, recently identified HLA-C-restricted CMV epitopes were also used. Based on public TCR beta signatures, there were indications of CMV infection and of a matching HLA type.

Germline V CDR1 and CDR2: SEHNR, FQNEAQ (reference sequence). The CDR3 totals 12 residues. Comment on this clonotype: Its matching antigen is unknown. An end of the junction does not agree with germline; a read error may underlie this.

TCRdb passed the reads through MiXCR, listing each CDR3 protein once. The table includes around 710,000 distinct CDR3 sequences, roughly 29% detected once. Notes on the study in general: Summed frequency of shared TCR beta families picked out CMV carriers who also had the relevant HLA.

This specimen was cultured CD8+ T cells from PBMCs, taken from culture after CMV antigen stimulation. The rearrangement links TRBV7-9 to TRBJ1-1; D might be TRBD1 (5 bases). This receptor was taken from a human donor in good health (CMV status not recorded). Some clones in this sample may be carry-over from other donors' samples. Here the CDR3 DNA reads TGTGCCAGCAGCTCGGGACTTTTTGAAGCTCTCTTT. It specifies CASSSGLFEALF.